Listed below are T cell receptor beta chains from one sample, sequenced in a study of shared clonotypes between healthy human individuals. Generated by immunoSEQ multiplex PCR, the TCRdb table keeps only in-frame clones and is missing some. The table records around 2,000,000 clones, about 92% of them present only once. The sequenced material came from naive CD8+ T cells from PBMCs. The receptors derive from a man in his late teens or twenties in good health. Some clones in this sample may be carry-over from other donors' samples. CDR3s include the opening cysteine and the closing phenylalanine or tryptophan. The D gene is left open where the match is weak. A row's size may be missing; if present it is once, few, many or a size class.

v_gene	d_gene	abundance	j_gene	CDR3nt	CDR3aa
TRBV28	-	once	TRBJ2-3	TGTGCCAGCAGCCTTACACTGACAGATACGCAGTATTTT	CASSLTLTDTQYF
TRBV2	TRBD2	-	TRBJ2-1	TGTGCCAGCAGGGCGACTAGCGGGGCTTACAATGAGCAGTTCTTC	CASRATSGAYNEQFF
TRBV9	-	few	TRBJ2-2	TGTGCCAGCAGCGTAGCCAGGGCCACGACCGGGGAGCTGTTTTTT	CASSVARATTGELFF
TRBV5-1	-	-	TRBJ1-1	TGCGCCAGCAGATATGGCGAGGAGGCTTTCTTT	CASRYGEEAFF
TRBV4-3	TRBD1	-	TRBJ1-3	TGCGCCAGCAGCCAAGATTGGACAGGGAGCTCTGGAAACACCATATATTTT	CASSQDWTGSSGNTIYF
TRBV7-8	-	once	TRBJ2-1	TGTGCCAGCAGCTTAGGGGGGAGGTGGAATGAGCAGTTCTTC	CASSLGGRWNEQFF
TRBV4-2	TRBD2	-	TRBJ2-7	TGTGCCAGCGGCCCCGAGGTGGCTAGCGGGTTATACGAGCAGTACTTC	CASGPEVASGLYEQYF
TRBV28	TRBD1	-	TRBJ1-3	TGTGCCAGCAGTTTATTTGGGACAGGGGGCCTTGGAAACACCATATATTTT	CASSLFGTGGLGNTIYF
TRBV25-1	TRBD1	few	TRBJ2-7	TGTGCCAGCAGTGAACTCGGCAGGGGGCTCCACGAGCAGTACTTC	CASSELGRGLHEQYF
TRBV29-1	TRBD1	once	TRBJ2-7	TGCAGCGTTGAAGATCTCAGGTACAGGGGTAACTCCTACGAGCAGTACTTC	CSVEDLRYRGNSYEQYF
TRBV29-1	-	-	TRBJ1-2	TGCAGCGTTACCCGCCGGGAGCCTGGCTACACCTTC	CSVTRREPGYTF
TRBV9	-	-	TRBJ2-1	TGTGCCAGCAGCGCGGACGGGTACAATGAGCAGTTCTTC	CASSADGYNEQFF
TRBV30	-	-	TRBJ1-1	TGTGCCTGGAGTTGGGGCAGGGGGAACACTGAAGCTTTCTTT	CAWSWGRGNTEAFF
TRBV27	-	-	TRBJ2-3	TGTGCCAGCAGTTTAACAGCACCTATAGGAGATACGCAGTATTTT	CASSLTAPIGDTQYF
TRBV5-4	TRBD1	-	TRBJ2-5	TGTGCCAGCAGCTTCCATCCAGGGGGCTCCCAGGAGACCCAGTACTTC	CASSFHPGGSQETQYF
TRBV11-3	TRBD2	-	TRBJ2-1	TGTGCCAGCAGCATCCCCAGCCTAGCGGGAGGGCCTAGTGAGCAGTTCTTC	CASSIPSLAGGPSEQFF
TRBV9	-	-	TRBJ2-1	TGTGCCAGCAGCGTAGTGGCTGGTGCCTACAATGAGCAGTTCTTC	CASSVVAGAYNEQFF
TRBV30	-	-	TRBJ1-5	TGTGCCTGGAGTGTAGATTACCAGCCCCAGCATTTT	CAWSVDYQPQHF
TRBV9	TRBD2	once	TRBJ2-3	TGTGCCAGCAGCGTAGCACTAGCGGGAGACACAGATACGCAGTATTTT	CASSVALAGDTDTQYF
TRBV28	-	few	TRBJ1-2	TGTGCCAGCACTGGACGGAGAGAAAGCTACACCTTC	CASTGRRESYTF
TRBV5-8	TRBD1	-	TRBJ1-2	TGTGCCAGCAGCCTTACTCCGACAGGGTCTGGTGGCTACACCTTC	CASSLTPTGSGGYTF
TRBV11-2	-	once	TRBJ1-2	TGTGCCAGCAGCTTGTCGGGGGGAGGCTACACCTTC	CASSLSGGGYTF
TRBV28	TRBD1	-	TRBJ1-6	TGTGCCAGCACCCTAATCCTCCGACAGGGAGGGGGGCCTTCACCCCTCCACTTT	CASTLILRQGGGPSPLHF
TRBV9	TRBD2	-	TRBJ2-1	TGTGCCAGCAGCGTAAGCGGGAGGGCCGTCAATGAGCAGTTCTTC	CASSVSGRAVNEQFF
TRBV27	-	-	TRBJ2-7	TGTGCCAGCAGTCCGACCCTCTCCTACGAGCAGTACTTC	CASSPTLSYEQYF
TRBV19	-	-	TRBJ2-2	TGTGCCAGTAGTACCCGACTGAGCACCGGGGAGCTGTTTTTT	CASSTRLSTGELFF
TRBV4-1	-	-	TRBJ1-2	TGCGCCAGCAGCCAAGAAGGGGGTTCGGGGGCTCTTCTGGCTGGCTACACCTTC	CASSQEGGSGALLAGYTF
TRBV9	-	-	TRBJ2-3	TGTGCCAGCAGCGTAGCGGGAGCTCCAGATACGCAGTATTTT	CASSVAGAPDTQYF
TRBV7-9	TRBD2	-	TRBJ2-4	TGTGCCAGCAGCTTAGAAGGACTAGCGGGGGTAGCCAAAAACATTCAGTACTTC	CASSLEGLAGVAKNIQYF
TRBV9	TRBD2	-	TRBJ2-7	TGTGCCAGCAGCGTAGGAGGCGGGAGCTTCTACGAGCAGTACTTC	CASSVGGGSFYEQYF
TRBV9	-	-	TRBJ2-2	TGTGCCAGCAGCGTAGATGCGGGAAACACCGGGGAGCTGTTTTTT	CASSVDAGNTGELFF
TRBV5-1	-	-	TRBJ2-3	TGCGCCAGCAGCTTGGAAGGACCACCGGCGCGAGATACGCAGTATTTT	CASSLEGPPARDTQYF
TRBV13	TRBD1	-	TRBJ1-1	TGTGCCAGCAGCCTCGCAGGGGGCACTGAAGCTTTCTTT	CASSLAGGTEAFF
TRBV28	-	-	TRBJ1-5	TGTGCCAGCAGCTATAGGTGGGGGACCCATCAGCCCCAGCATTTT	CASSYRWGTHQPQHF
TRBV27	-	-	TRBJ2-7	TGTGCCAGCAGTAAACAAATCCGACGTCAAAATGACAGGAGTTCCTACGAGCAGTACTTC	CASSKQIRRQNDRSSYEQYF
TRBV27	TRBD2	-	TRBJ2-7	TGTGCCAGCAGTTTACGGTCAGTTCTCTATTCGGACCGATCCGGACTAGCGGCATACGAGCAGTACTTC	CASSLRSVLYSDRSGLAAYEQYF
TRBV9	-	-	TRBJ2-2	TGTGCCAGCAGCGCAAGGGGACCCGGGGAGGGGGCCTACACCGGGGAGCTGTTTTTT	CASSARGPGEGAYTGELFF
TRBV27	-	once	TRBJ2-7	TGTGCCAGCAGTTTTGGTCTAACCTACGAGCAGTACTTC	CASSFGLTYEQYF
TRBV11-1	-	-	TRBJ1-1	TGTGCCAGCAGCTACGGGCCCCGGGATCCTGAAGCTTTCTTT	CASSYGPRDPEAFF
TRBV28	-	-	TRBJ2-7	TGTGCCAGCAGTCTCGGGACTTCCTCCTACGAGCAGTACTTC	CASSLGTSSYEQYF
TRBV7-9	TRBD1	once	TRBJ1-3	TGTGCCAGCAGCTCGGGGGTGACAGGGCTCGGAAACACCATATATTTT	CASSSGVTGLGNTIYF
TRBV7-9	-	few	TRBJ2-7	TGTGCCAGCAGCGCAACCTACGAGCAGTACTTC	CASSATYEQYF
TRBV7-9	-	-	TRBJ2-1	TGTGCCAGCAGCTCTAGTCGGGCGATCTACAATGAGCAGTTCTTC	CASSSSRAIYNEQFF
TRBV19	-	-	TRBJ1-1	TGTGCCAGTAGTATGTGGGGAGGGGGCACTGAAGCTTTCTTT	CASSMWGGGTEAFF
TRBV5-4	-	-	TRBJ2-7	TGTGCCAGCAGCTTGGGGACCCGAGACTATTCCTTC	CASSLGTRDYSF
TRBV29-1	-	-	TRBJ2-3	TGCAGCGTTGAAGATGGCGGCACAGATACGCAGTATTTT	CSVEDGGTDTQYF
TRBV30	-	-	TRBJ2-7	TGTGCCTGGAGTGACGGACGGACCTACGAGCAGTACTTC	CAWSDGRTYEQYF
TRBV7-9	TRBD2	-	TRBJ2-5	TGTGCCAGCAGCTTAGTGGGACTAGAAGAGACCCAGTACTTC	CASSLVGLEETQYF
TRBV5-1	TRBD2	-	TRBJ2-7	TGCGCCAGCAGCTTGGCCGGGGAGGGCCCCTACGAGCAGTACTTC	CASSLAGEGPYEQYF
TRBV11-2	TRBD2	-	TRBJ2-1	TGTGCCAGCAGCGGTACGACAGGACTAGCGGGAGTATCCTACAATGAGCAGTTCTTC	CASSGTTGLAGVSYNEQFF
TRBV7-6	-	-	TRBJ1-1	TGTGCCAGCAGCCCGGGGGTTTTAGCCAGGAACACTGAAGCTTTCTTT	CASSPGVLARNTEAFF
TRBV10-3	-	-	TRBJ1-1	TGTGCCATCAGTGAGACCCAAATGACAGGTTGGGCTGAAGCTTTCTTT	CAISETQMTGWAEAFF
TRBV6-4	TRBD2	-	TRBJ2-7	TGTGCCAGCAAGACCCGGCGACTAGCGGGAGTATCCTCCTCCTACGAGCAGTACTTC	CASKTRRLAGVSSSYEQYF
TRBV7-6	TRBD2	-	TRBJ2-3	TGTGCCAGCAGCTCACGGACTAGCGGGGGCACAGATACGCAGTATTTT	CASSSRTSGGTDTQYF
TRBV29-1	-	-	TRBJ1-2	TGCAGCGTGGGAGAGGAGGACAGCCATAAGGGCTACACCTTC	CSVGEEDSHKGYTF